The 18 T cell receptor beta chains reported below all come from one sample, sequenced in a study of blood T cell repertoires in COVID-19. Data came from immunoSEQ multiplex PCR; TCRdb stores just in-frame clones and leaves some out. The table records approximately 94,000 clones, about 90% of them present only once. The sequencing input was peripheral blood. The receptors here all came from a human donor in a cohort sampled during active COVID-19.

The chain combines TRBV19 with TRBJ2-7; 10 bases are a match to TRBD2. Germline V CDR1 and CDR2: LNHDA, SQIVND (reference sequence). The CDR3 is 16 amino acids. V was clipped by 2 bases and J by 4 bases; unmatched bases: 8. CDR3 residues: CASSISAGTSVYEQYF. For the CDR3, the DNA is TGTGCCAGTAGTATATCCGCCGGGACTAGCGTTTACGAGCAGTACTTC.

The rearrangement joins TRBV7-9 to TRBJ2-1, with D possibly TRBD2 on 6 matching bases. The CDR3 length is 15 residues. Germline loops: CDR1 SEHNR, CDR2 FQNEAQ (reference sequence). The V end was cut by 2 bases, the J end by 5 bases, with 13 bases between. CDR3 sequence reads: CASSLSGAGDNEQFF. CDR3 nucleotides: TGTGCCAGCAGCTTATCGGGAGCTGGGGACAATGAGCAGTTCTTC.

The gene calls are TRBV3-1 (or the pseudogene TRBV3-2) and TRBJ2-7, with D perhaps matching TRBD2 (6 bases). Per the germline V gene, CDR1 is LGHDT and CDR2 is YNNKEL (reference sequence). V lost 3 bases, J lost 2 bases, and 11 bases lay in between. The CDR3 extends over 14 amino acids. The CDR3 reads CASSQGGEAYEQYF. The CDR3 DNA reads TGTGCCAGCAGCCAGGGTGGGGAGGCCTACGAGCAGTACTTC.

This chain connects TRBV9 to TRBJ1-3; D is uncertain. This CDR3 is 17 amino acids long. V was clipped by 0 bases and J by 0 bases, with 13 bases between them. Per germline, CDR1 SGDLS and CDR2 YYNGEE. CDR3 residues: CASSVAAGWSSGNTIYF. The CDR3, as DNA: TGTGCCAGCAGCGTAGCCGCCGGGTGGAGCTCTGGAAACACCATATATTTT.

This chain connects TRBV19 to TRBJ2-2; 8 bases are a match to TRBD2. The germline V gene encodes CDR1 LNHDA and CDR2 SQIVND (reference sequence). This CDR3 spans 14 amino acids. The V segment lost 7 bases and the J segment 2 bases; nucleotides outside the gene matches: 3. CDR3 sequence (DNA): TGTGCCAGTATGCGGGGGGACAACACCGGGGAGCTGTTTTTT. Protein: CASMRGDNTGELFF.

J is TRBJ1-1 and V is TRBV5-4; TRBD1 matches at 9 bases. The germline V gene encodes CDR1 SGHNT and CDR2 YYREEE (reference sequence). This CDR3 is 16 amino acids long. The junction had 7 bases not matched to a gene; V was cut back by 4 bases and J by 0 bases. The CDR3 DNA reads TGTGCCAGCAGCACACGGGACAGGGAGATGAACACTGAAGCTTTCTTT. Its translation is CASSTRDREMNTEAFF.

The chain is built from TRBV11-2 and TRBJ2-1; 10 bases line up with TRBD2. V was pared by 6 bases and J by 7 bases, with 9 bases of the junction left unmatched. The CDR3 length is 15 residues. Germline V lookup: CDR1 SGHAT, CDR2 FQNNGV. CDR3: CASSLLGLAKNEQFF. The CDR3 DNA sequence: TGTGCCAGCAGTTTGCTGGGACTAGCGAAAAATGAGCAGTTCTTC.

This clone was counted a few times. The V and J genes are TRBV24-1 and TRBJ1-1; 8 bases align to TRBD1. CDR3 length equals 15 residues. Germline V lookup: CDR1 KGHDR, CDR2 SFDVKD. J lost 3 bases, V lost 3 bases, and 5 bases had no gene match. DNA for the CDR3: TGTGCCACCAGTGATCCCTTGACAGGGGACACTGAAGCTTTCTTT. It encodes CATSDPLTGDTEAFF.

The chain is built from TRBV6-5 and TRBJ1-6, with 10 bases that match TRBD1. Germline assignment: CDR1 MNHEY and CDR2 SVGAGI. CDR3 size: 15 residues. V was pared by 6 bases and J by 10 bases, with 9 bases of the junction left unmatched. The CDR3: CASSRQGALGSPLHF. The CDR3 nucleotides are TGTGCCAGCAGCCGACAGGGGGCTCTTGGGTCACCCCTCCACTTT.

This clone was observed at least ten times. V usage is TRBV28 and J usage is TRBJ2-7; D is undetermined. The CDR3 loop spans 11 amino acids. V dropped 5 bases and J dropped 7 bases, with 9 bases sitting between them. Per the germline V gene, CDR1 is MDHEN and CDR2 is SYDVKM. The CDR3 DNA reads TGTGCCAGCAGTAGTAGATGGGAGCAGTACTTC. Protein: CASSSRWEQYF.

This sequence joins TRBV5-1 and TRBJ1-5; 10 nucleotides agree with TRBD1. The length of the CDR3 is 16 residues. Germline CDR1 reads SGHRS; CDR2 reads YFSETQ. With 0 bases clipped from V and 7 bases from J, the junction kept 7 bases outside the gene matches. DNA for the CDR3: TGCGCCAGCAGCTTGGCGCGACAGGGGGCTGGGCAGCCCCAGCATTTT. It encodes CASSLARQGAGQPQHF.

CDR3 region: CASSFNSWGVYEQYF. The CDR3 DNA is TGTGCCAGCAGCTTTAACAGTTGGGGGGTTTACGAGCAGTACTTC. The J gene is TRBJ2-7, the V gene TRBV7-2; tentatively, D is TRBD2 (6 bases). Trimming stripped 3 bases from V and 4 bases from J, with 16 bases between. The CDR3 covers 15 residues. Germline V gene lookup returns CDR1 SGHTA and CDR2 FQGNSA.

Here the CDR3 DNA reads TGTGCCAGCAACTCACCGGGACAGATATACGAGCAGTACTTC. Translating gives CASNSPGQIYEQYF. The chain carries TRBV28 and TRBJ2-7, with 7 bases lining up with TRBD1. Germline V lookup: CDR1 MDHEN, CDR2 SYDVKM. CDR3 length: 14 residues. V trimming: 7 bases; J trimming: 4 bases; junction bases outside the gene matches: 10.

The chain uses TRBV19 and TRBJ2-2, with TRBD2 matching 13 bases. CDR1 and CDR2 (germline): LNHDA, SQIVND (reference sequence). The CDR3 spans 18 residues. J lost 5 bases, V lost 4 bases, and 10 bases had no gene match. Written as DNA, the CDR3 is TGTGCCAGTAGTAAACGGACTAGCGGGAGCTCGGGAACCGGGGAGCTGTTTTTT. This codes for CASSKRTSGSSGTGELFF. Looking up the rest from reference TRBV19 and TRBJ2-2 gives the full variable domain: DGGITQSPKYLFRKEGQNVTLSCEQNLNHDAMYWYRQDPGQGLRLIYYSQIVNDFQKGDIAEGYSVSREKKESFPLTVTSAQKNPTAFYLCASSKRTSGSSGTGELFFGEGSRLTVL.

The chain recombines TRBV6-5 with TRBJ2-3; D gene unclear. Trimming removed 5 bases at V and 5 bases at J, with 8 bases between. This CDR3 spans 12 amino acids. Germline CDR1 MNHEY, CDR2 SVGAGI. DNA of the CDR3: TGTGCCAGCAGTCGTTACAGAGATACGCAGTATTTT. Its translation: CASSRYRDTQYF.

This chain links TRBV5-5 with TRBJ1-1; 7 nucleotides align to TRBD1. Germline CDR1 SGHKS, CDR2 YYEKEE (reference sequence). V dropped 0 bases and J dropped 4; count of bases not matched to a gene: 3. The CDR3 is 14 amino acids. The CDR3 DNA is TGTGCCAGCAGCTTGGGACAGGGAGGCACTGAAGCTTTCTTT. Its translation is CASSLGQGGTEAFF.

The chain is built from TRBV5-6 and TRBJ2-7; D uncertain. Germline V gene data show CDR1 as SGHDT and CDR2 as YYEEEE. The V end lost 0 bases, the J end lost 0 bases, and 7 bases lay between the germline ends. The CDR3 has 14 amino acids. CDR3 coding DNA: TGTGCCAGCAGCTTGGGTGGCAGCTCCTACGAGCAGTACTTC. This codes for CASSLGGSSYEQYF.

CDR3 residues: CASSPRPGLAVDEQFF. DNA of the CDR3: TGTGCCAGCAGCCCGAGGCCGGGACTAGCGGTCGATGAGCAGTTCTTC. The V call is TRBV7-3, the J call TRBJ2-1; 11 positions agree with TRBD2. CDR3 length: 16 residues. Trimming removed 5 bases from V and 8 bases from J; junction bases left unmatched: 11. The germline V gene has CDR1 SGHTA and CDR2 FQGTGA.